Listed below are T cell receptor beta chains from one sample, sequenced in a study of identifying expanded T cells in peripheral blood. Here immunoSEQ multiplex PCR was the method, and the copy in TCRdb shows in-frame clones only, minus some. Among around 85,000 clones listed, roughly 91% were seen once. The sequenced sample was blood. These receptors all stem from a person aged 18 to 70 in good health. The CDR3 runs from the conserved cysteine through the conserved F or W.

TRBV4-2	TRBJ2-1	CASSQGEAQVNEQFF
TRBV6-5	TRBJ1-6	CASSYQQVSPLHF
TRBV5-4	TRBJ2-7	CASSSGTGNYEQYF
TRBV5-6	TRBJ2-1	CASSSSTSGGPFF
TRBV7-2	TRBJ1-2	CASSLESRMNYGYTF
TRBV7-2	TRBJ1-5	CASSLVGTGLQPQHF
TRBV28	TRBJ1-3	CASSLLDREYGNTIYF
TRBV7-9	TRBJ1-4	CASSSPQGNNEKLFF
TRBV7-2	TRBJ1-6	CASSNAGTGGESPLHF
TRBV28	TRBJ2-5	CASSFPIQNSEAGTGRGETQYF
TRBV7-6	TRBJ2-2	CASSLAGQYTGELFF
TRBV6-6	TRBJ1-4	CASRRTGNEKLFF
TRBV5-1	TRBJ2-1	CASSGGQGYNEQFF